Listed below are T cell receptor beta chains from one sample, sequenced in a study of blood T cells in healthy people across ages. TCRdb used MiXCR to reprocess the 5' RACE reads, holding one entry per CDR3 protein. The table includes about 900,000 distinct CDR3 sequences, approximately 65% detected once. Sequencing was performed on blood. The receptor source for this set is a man aged 25-40 years in good health. CDR3s include the opening cysteine and the closing phenylalanine or tryptophan. The D gene is left open where the match is weak. Only some rows state a clone size, as once, few, many or a class for expanded clones.

TRBJ2-5,.,.,TRBV20-1,CSAMGSRETQYF,TGCAGTGCTATGGGATCTAGAGAGACCCAGTACTTC
TRBJ1-1,.,TRBD1,TRBV19,CASSPVDRVMNTEAFF,TGTGCCAGTAGTCCCGTCGACAGGGTGATGAACACTGAAGCTTTCTTT
TRBJ1-2,few,.,TRBV4-3,CASSQDETVFYGYTF,TGCGCCAGCAGCCAAGACGAAACAGTATTCTATGGCTACACCTTC
TRBJ2-7,.,.,TRBV7-9,CASSLVGPSSYEQYF,TGTGCCAGCAGCTTAGTAGGCCCCAGCTCCTACGAGCAGTACTTC
TRBJ2-5,.,.,TRBV20-1,CMVRGHQETQYF,TGCATGGTACGGGGCCACCAAGAGACCCAGTACTTC
TRBJ2-7,.,.,TRBV28,CASSLVRYNEQYF,TGTGCCAGCAGTTTGGTACGCTACAATGAGCAGTACTTC
TRBJ2-1,few,.,TRBV6-2/TRBV6-3,CASSYSIPGNEQFF,TGTGCCAGCAGTTACTCGATTCCGGGCAATGAGCAGTTCTTC
TRBJ1-2,few,TRBD1,TRBV9,CASSGTDRGELDYGYTF,TGTGCCAGCAGCGGAACAGACAGGGGAGAACTGGACTATGGCTACACCTTC
TRBJ2-1,.,.,TRBV30,CAWSGGAGMNEQFF,TGTGCCTGGAGTGGGGGGGCCGGTATGAATGAGCAGTTCTTC
TRBJ2-3,.,.,TRBV10-3,CAISERISAESTDTQYF,TGTGCCATCAGTGAGAGAATTAGCGCGGAAAGCACAGATACGCAGTATTTT
TRBJ2-5,few,.,TRBV11-3,CASSPSAPHSAQYF,TGTGCCAGCAGCCCGTCGGCCCCTCATTCGGCCCAGTACTTC
TRBJ2-7,few,TRBD1,TRBV14,CASSQDLGRGLVYEQYF,TGTGCCAGCAGCCAAGATTTGGGCAGGGGGTTGGTCTACGAGCAGTACTTC
TRBJ1-5,.,.,TRBV12-3/TRBV12-4,CASSRLAEPQHF,TGTGCCAGCAGCCGACTGGCGGAGCCCCAGCATTTT
TRBJ1-4,.,TRBD1,TRBV13,CASSSRTGLREKLFF,TGTGCCAGCAGCTCCCGGACAGGGTTAAGAGAAAAACTGTTTTTT
TRBJ1-1,.,TRBD1,TRBV7-9,CASSSLRQGPINTEAFF,TGTGCCAGCAGCTCCCTTCGACAGGGGCCTATCAACACTGAAGCTTTCTTT
TRBJ1-5,.,.,TRBV2,CASAGGGGNQPQHF,TGTGCCAGCGCGGGAGGAGGGGGCAATCAGCCCCAGCATTTT
TRBJ2-3,.,.,TRBV28,CASSLPLAGTDTQYF,TGTGCCAGCAGTCTCCCCTTGGCGGGGACAGATACGCAGTATTTT
TRBJ2-6,.,.,TRBV12-3/TRBV12-4,CASSPPSGSGANVLTF,TGTGCCAGCAGCCCCCCTTCGGGCTCTGGGGCCAACGTCCTGACTTTC
TRBJ2-1,few,TRBD2,TRBV29-1,CSTSGGGGNEQFF,TGCAGCACCTCTGGCGGGGGGGGCAATGAGCAGTTCTTC
TRBJ2-7,.,.,TRBV6-6,CASSYSIRAEQYF,TGTGCCAGCAGTTACTCTATCCGGGCCGAGCAGTACTTC
TRBJ2-1,few,.,TRBV9,CASANRSYNEQFF,TGTGCCAGCGCCAACCGCTCCTACAACGAGCAGTTCTTC
TRBJ1-2,.,.,TRBV7-2,CASSSTAQVGVYGYTF,TGTGCCAGCAGCTCCACCGCACAGGTTGGGGTATATGGCTACACCTTC
TRBJ1-5,.,.,TRBV2,CASSGEQGNQPQHF,TGTGCCAGCAGTGGTGAACAGGGAAATCAGCCCCAGCATTTT
TRBJ1-6,.,TRBD1,TRBV12-3/TRBV12-4,CASSVNRGDSPLHF,TGTGCCAGCAGTGTAAACAGGGGTGATTCACCCCTCCACTTT
TRBJ2-3,once,.,TRBV7-2,CASSFTGSDTQYF,TGTGCCAGCAGCTTTACGGGTTCGGATACGCAGTATTTT
TRBJ2-1,.,.,TRBV12-3/TRBV12-4,CASGPSRTEQFF,TGTGCCAGCGGCCCTAGTCGTACTGAGCAGTTCTTC
TRBJ2-3,.,TRBD2,TRBV10-3,CAISELKAGGTDTQYF,TGTGCCATCAGTGAGCTTAAAGCGGGAGGCACAGATACGCAGTATTTT
TRBJ1-6,.,.,TRBV15,CATRRHRPSPYNSPLHF,TGTGCCACTAGGAGACATCGACCAAGCCCCTATAATTCACCCCTCCACTTT
TRBJ2-7,few,.,TRBV5-1,CASSQQDEQYF,TGCGCCAGCAGCCAACAAGACGAGCAGTACTTC
TRBJ2-2,once,.,TRBV4-2,CASSQVTRGESAGELFF,TGTGCCAGCAGCCAAGTTACTCGGGGCGAGTCGGCCGGGGAGCTGTTTTTT
TRBJ1-1,.,.,TRBV12-3/TRBV12-4,CASSLGPRGFF,TGTGCCAGCAGTTTAGGTCCTAGGGGTTTCTTT
TRBJ2-7,.,.,TRBV7-2,CASSLGQLPYYEQYF,TGTGCCAGCAGCTTAGGACAGCTGCCTTACTACGAGCAGTACTTC
TRBJ2-3,.,.,TRBV5-1,CASREGPPRTDTQYF,TGCGCCAGCAGGGAGGGCCCGCCGCGCACAGATACGCAGTATTTT
TRBJ1-2,few,.,TRBV29-1,CSALKSAEGNYGYTF,TGCAGCGCGCTTAAGAGCGCGGAGGGAAACTATGGCTACACCTTC
TRBJ2-5,.,.,TRBV5-1,CASSWRDAQETQYF,TGCGCCAGCAGCTGGCGGGACGCCCAAGAGACCCAGTACTTC
TRBJ2-7,.,.,TRBV5-6,CASSLLARDPSSYEQYF,TGTGCCAGCAGCTTGCTCGCCAGGGACCCAAGCTCCTACGAGCAGTACTTC
TRBJ1-5,.,TRBD1,TRBV18,CASGTGGHKNQPQHF,TGTGCCAGCGGGACAGGGGGCCACAAAAATCAGCCCCAGCATTTT
TRBJ1-2,.,TRBD1,TRBV29-1,CSALRQGGYTF,TGCAGCGCCCTTAGACAGGGTGGCTACACCTTC
TRBJ2-7,.,.,TRBV28,CASSPLDPTERSYEQYF,TGTGCCAGCAGTCCACTCGACCCGACAGAAAGATCCTACGAGCAGTACTTC
TRBJ1-5,.,.,TRBV29-1,CSAITNSDNQPQHF,TGCAGCGCAATTACGAACAGCGACAATCAGCCCCAGCATTTT
TRBJ2-3,.,TRBD1,TRBV12-3/TRBV12-4,CASSPYRGDTQYF,TGTGCCAGCAGTCCTTACAGGGGGGATACGCAGTATTTT
TRBJ2-5,.,TRBD2,TRBV9,CASSGPRGGQETQYF,TGTGCCAGCAGCGGTCCCCGGGGGGGTCAAGAGACCCAGTACTTC
TRBJ2-1,.,.,TRBV20-1,CSARDHFRTDMETQFF,TGCAGTGCTAGAGACCATTTCCGGACAGATATGGAGACCCAGTTCTTC
TRBJ2-7,.,TRBD1,TRBV29-1,CSVAGQGAYEQYF,TGCAGCGTCGCGGGACAGGGGGCTTACGAGCAGTACTTC
TRBJ2-6,few,TRBD1,TRBV11-2,CASSRWTGSSGANVLTF,TGTGCCAGCAGCCGATGGACAGGGAGCTCTGGGGCCAACGTCCTGACTTTC